This TCR beta chain was obtained from a study of cytomegalovirus exposure and HLA in healthy donors. Regarding the study as a whole: By a later analysis, the bulk of CMV-associated TCR beta chains appeared HLA-restricted. Across donors, presence/absence analyses took sequencing depth to be roughly uniform.

With regard to this clone: What it binds is unknown.

Germline V CDR1 and CDR2: SGHVT, SQSDAQ. The CDR3 is 14 amino acids. Between the trimmed V and J ends, which lost 5 bases and 4 bases, there was a span of 14 bases. Primers included in the PCR were 60 Vbeta and 13 Jbeta primers. Assay used: immunoSEQ multiplex PCR; TCRdb lists only in-frame clones, some missing. In the table there are around 180,000 clones, over 80% of which are singletons. The chain employs TRBV7-4 and TRBJ2-5; D is ambiguous. What was sequenced was PBMCs. This TCR was recovered from a boy aged 2 to 10 in good health and CMV-seronegative. CDR3 in DNA: TGTGCCAGCAGCCCCGGTCCTCGTAGAGAGACCCAGTACTTC. It specifies CASSPGPRRETQYF.